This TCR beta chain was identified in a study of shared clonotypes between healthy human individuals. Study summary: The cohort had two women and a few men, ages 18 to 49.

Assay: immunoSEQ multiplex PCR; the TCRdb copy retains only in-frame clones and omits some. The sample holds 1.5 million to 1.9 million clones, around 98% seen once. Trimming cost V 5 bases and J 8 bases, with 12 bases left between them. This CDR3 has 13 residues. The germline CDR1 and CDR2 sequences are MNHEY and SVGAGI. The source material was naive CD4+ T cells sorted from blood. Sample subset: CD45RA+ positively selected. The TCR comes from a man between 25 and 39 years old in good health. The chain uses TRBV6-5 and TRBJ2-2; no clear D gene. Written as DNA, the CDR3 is TGTGCCAGCAGTGAGATGCAGGTTGGGGAGCTGTTTTTT. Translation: CASSEMQVGELFF.